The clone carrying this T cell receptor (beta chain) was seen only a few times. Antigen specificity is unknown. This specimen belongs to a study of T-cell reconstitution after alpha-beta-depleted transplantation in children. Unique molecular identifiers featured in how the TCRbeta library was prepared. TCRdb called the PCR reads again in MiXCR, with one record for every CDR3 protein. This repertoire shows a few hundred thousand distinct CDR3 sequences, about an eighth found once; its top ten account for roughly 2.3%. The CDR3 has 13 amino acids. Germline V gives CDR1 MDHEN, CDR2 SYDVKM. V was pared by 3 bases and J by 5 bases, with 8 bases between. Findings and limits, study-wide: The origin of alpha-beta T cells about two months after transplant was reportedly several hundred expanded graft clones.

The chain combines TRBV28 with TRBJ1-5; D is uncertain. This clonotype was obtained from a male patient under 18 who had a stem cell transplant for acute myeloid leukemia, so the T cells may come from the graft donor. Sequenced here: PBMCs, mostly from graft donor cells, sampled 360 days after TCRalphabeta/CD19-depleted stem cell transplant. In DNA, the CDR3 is TGTGCCAGCAGTTTCTCCCAGGATCAGCCCCAGCATTTT. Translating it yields CASSFSQDQPQHF. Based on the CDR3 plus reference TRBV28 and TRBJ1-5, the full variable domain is DVKVTQSSRYLVKRTGEKVFLECVQDMDHENMFWYRQDPGLGLRLIYFSYDVKMKEKGDIPEGYSVSREKKERFSLILESASTNQTSMYLCASSFSQDQPQHFGDGTRLSIL.